A selection of T cell receptor beta chains follows, all from one sample in a study of T cell changes during pregnancy in multiple sclerosis. Assay: immunoSEQ multiplex PCR; the TCRdb copy retains only in-frame clones and omits some. This table holds tens of thousands of clones, 80% to 90% found once. Source: peripheral blood, taken in the first trimester of pregnancy. The source is a female donor in good health, enrolled as a control in a pregnancy study. The CDR3 runs from the conserved cysteine through the conserved F or W. A D gene is named only where the DNA matches it firmly. Some rows mark clone size as missing; the rest say once, few, many or name a class of expanded clone.

clone_size | j_call | d_call | v_call | cdr3_aa | cdr3_nt
- | TRBJ2-7 | - | TRBV28 | CASSLRRVFGYEQYF | TGTGCCAGCAGTTTGAGGAGGGTGTTTGGCTACGAGCAGTACTTC
- | TRBJ2-7 | TRBD2 | TRBV10-1 | CASSESGLAGSYEQYF | TGCGCCAGCAGTGAGTCGGGGCTAGCGGGATCCTACGAGCAGTACTTC
once | TRBJ1-2 | TRBD1 | TRBV28 | CASTDRQGGYGYTF | TGTGCCAGCACCGACAGACAGGGAGGCTATGGCTACACCTTC
- | TRBJ2-4 | - | TRBV7-8 | CASSTRQALLAKNIQYF | TGTGCCAGCAGCACCAGACAGGCCCTTCTAGCCAAAAACATTCAGTACTTC
- | TRBJ2-7 | - | TRBV15 | CATSRGSRRVDRRGEQYF | TGTGCCACCAGCAGAGGGTCTAGGAGGGTCGATCGAAGGGGCGAGCAGTACTTC
few | TRBJ2-7 | TRBD2 | TRBV5-1 | CASSSPQGLDFTYEQYF | TGCGCCAGCAGCTCGCCCCAGGGACTAGATTTCACCTACGAGCAGTACTTC
- | TRBJ2-5 | - | TRBV4-1 | CASSQGTGETQYF | TGCGCCAGCAGCCAAGGGACTGGAGAGACCCAGTACTTC
- | TRBJ2-7 | - | TRBV4-1 | CASSQASGQTYEQYF | TGCGCCAGCAGCCAAGCTTCGGGTCAGACCTACGAGCAGTACTTC
- | TRBJ1-2 | TRBD1 | TRBV10-3 | CAISDRGTGAVPYGYTF | TGTGCCATCAGTGACCGGGGGACAGGGGCTGTCCCCTATGGCTACACCTTC
- | TRBJ1-5 | - | TRBV7-2 | CASSYRVLDQPQHF | TGTGCCAGCAGCTACAGGGTATTGGATCAGCCCCAGCATTTT
- | TRBJ2-1 | TRBD2 | TRBV7-2 | CASSLIGTSGSSYNEQFF | TGTGCCAGCAGCTTAATCGGAACTAGCGGGAGTTCCTACAATGAGCAGTTCTTC
- | TRBJ1-1 | TRBD1 | TRBV7-2 | CASSLYRGTGTEAFF | TGTGCCAGCAGCCTTTACAGGGGGACCGGCACTGAAGCTTTCTTT
once | TRBJ1-1 | - | TRBV11-2 | CASSLGYRRQNTEAFF | TGTGCCAGCAGCTTAGGGTACCGCCGACAGAACACTGAAGCTTTCTTT
- | TRBJ2-7 | TRBD1 | TRBV19 | CASSSGTGVYEQYF | TGTGCCAGTAGCTCCGGGACAGGGGTCTACGAGCAGTACTTC
many | TRBJ1-5 | TRBD1 | TRBV7-9 | CASSPAGTGDQPQHF | TGTGCCAGCAGCCCTGCGGGGACAGGGGATCAGCCCCAGCATTTT
- | TRBJ2-5 | TRBD2 | TRBV5-1 | CASSQRGGRETQYF | TGCGCCAGCAGCCAGCGTGGCGGGAGGGAGACCCAGTACTTC
once | TRBJ1-4 | - | TRBV7-9 | CASSFGGPNEKLFF | TGTGCCAGCAGCTTTGGAGGGCCTAATGAAAAACTGTTTTTT
- | TRBJ1-6 | - | TRBV21-1 | CASSNLEASYNSPLHF | TGTGCCAGCAGCAATTTAGAGGCTTCCTATAATTCACCCCTCCACTTT